This is a list of T cell receptor beta chains from one sample in a study of blood T cell repertoires in COVID-19. Sequencing used immunoSEQ multiplex PCR; TCRdb keeps in-frame clones, though not all of them. Of around 120,000 clones listed, about nine tenths were seen once; the top ten hold approximately 4.6%. Sequencing was done on a sample of peripheral blood. Every receptor here comes from a man in his fifties or sixties with COVID-19, enrolled during active disease. Both conserved end residues are part of each CDR3. The D gene is left open where the match is weak. Not all rows give a size; the values are once, few, many and, for expanded clones, a class.

J gene,V gene,clone size,D gene,CDR3 protein,CDR3 DNA
TRBJ2-3,TRBV11-2,-,-,CASSLDPSTDTQYF,TGTGCCAGCAGCTTAGATCCTAGCACAGATACGCAGTATTTT
TRBJ1-6,TRBV20-1,once,-,CSASTISYNSPLHF,TGCAGTGCTAGTACTATCTCCTATAATTCACCCCTCCACTTT
TRBJ1-1,TRBV30,-,TRBD1,CALQGGVTEAFF,TGTGCCTTGCAGGGGGGAGTCACTGAAGCTTTCTTT
TRBJ1-1,TRBV27,-,TRBD1,CASSLRTGAEAFF,TGTGCCAGCAGTTTAAGAACAGGGGCTGAAGCTTTCTTT
TRBJ1-5,TRBV12-2,-,-,CASRPTGGASNQPQHF,TGTGCAAGTCGCCCGACAGGGGGCGCGAGCAATCAGCCCCAGCATTTT
TRBJ1-1,TRBV18,once,TRBD1,CASSPRDRENTEAFF,TGTGCCAGCTCACCAAGGGACAGGGAGAACACTGAAGCTTTCTTT
TRBJ2-5,TRBV9,-,-,CASSVGPSGQETQYF,TGTGCCAGCAGCGTAGGCCCAAGCGGCCAAGAGACCCAGTACTTC
TRBJ2-3,TRBV4-1,-,TRBD1,CASSRDRGTDTQYF,TGCGCCAGCAGCCGGGACAGGGGAACAGATACGCAGTATTTT
TRBJ2-7,TRBV3-1/TRBV3-2,-,-,CASSQGGASYEQYF,TGTGCCAGCAGCCAAGGCGGAGCCTCCTACGAGCAGTACTTC
TRBJ1-4,TRBV7-2,-,TRBD1,CASSSPGQEGGKLFF,TGTGCCAGCAGCTCCCCGGGACAGGAGGGAGGAAAACTGTTTTTT
TRBJ1-4,TRBV4-2,-,-,CASSQEPTDNEKLFF,TGTGCCAGCAGCCAAGAACCGACAGATAATGAAAAACTGTTTTTT
TRBJ2-7,TRBV6-2/TRBV6-3,-,TRBD2,CASSYTGLAGYSYEQYF,TGTGCCAGCAGTTACACCGGACTAGCGGGTTACTCCTACGAGCAGTACTTC
TRBJ2-1,TRBV10-1,-,-,CASSRAGGRNEQFF,TGCGCCAGCAGTAGGGCAGGGGGGAGGAATGAGCAGTTCTTC
TRBJ2-3,TRBV19,-,TRBD1,CASSTDREDTQYF,TGTGCCAGTAGTACAGACAGGGAAGATACGCAGTATTTT
TRBJ2-2,TRBV11-2,few,-,CASSLMGSVNTGELFF,TGTGCCAGCAGCTTAATGGGGAGCGTGAACACCGGGGAGCTGTTTTTT
TRBJ2-1,TRBV28,-,-,CASSLWEASGGGEQFF,TGTGCCAGCAGTTTATGGGAGGCCTCCGGAGGAGGTGAGCAGTTCTTC
TRBJ2-1,TRBV24-1,-,TRBD2,CATSPAGGPLGEQFF,TGTGCCACCAGTCCAGCGGGAGGGCCATTAGGTGAGCAGTTCTTC
TRBJ1-1,TRBV5-5,-,-,CASSLHGETEAFF,TGTGCCAGCAGCTTGCACGGTGAGACTGAAGCTTTCTTT
TRBJ2-7,TRBV28,few,-,CASSSPWRNSYEQYF,TGTGCCAGCAGTTCCCCTTGGAGGAACTCCTACGAGCAGTACTTC
TRBJ1-4,TRBV5-1,-,-,CASSPQGTNEKLFF,TGCGCCAGCAGCCCCCAGGGAACTAATGAAAAACTGTTTTTT
TRBJ2-1,TRBV30,-,TRBD1,CAWRGQGGAGDNEQFF,TGTGCCTGGAGGGGACAGGGTGGGGCCGGAGACAATGAGCAGTTCTTC
TRBJ2-1,TRBV11-3,few,-,CASSLETAYNEQFF,TGTGCCAGCAGCTTAGAAACAGCTTACAATGAGCAGTTCTTC
TRBJ1-1,TRBV28,-,-,CASSPPGIMNTEAFF,TGTGCCAGCAGTCCCCCCGGGATCATGAACACTGAAGCTTTCTTT
TRBJ1-4,TRBV6-5,-,TRBD1,CASSRQGVGEKLFF,TGTGCCAGCAGTAGACAGGGGGTCGGTGAAAAACTGTTTTTT
TRBJ2-7,TRBV7-3,-,TRBD1,CASGLGQGPYEQYF,TGTGCCAGCGGACTTGGACAGGGGCCCTACGAGCAGTACTTC
TRBJ1-5,TRBV30,few,-,CAWSVRGGAYQPQHF,TGTGCCTGGAGTGTACGCGGGGGGGCCTATCAGCCCCAGCATTTT
TRBJ2-1,TRBV6-5,-,TRBD2,CASSRWRESDEQFF,TGTGCCAGCAGTCGTTGGCGGGAGAGCGATGAGCAGTTCTTC
TRBJ1-2,TRBV2,-,-,CASSEAGSANYGYTF,TGTGCCAGCAGTGAGGCCGGCAGCGCTAACTATGGCTACACCTTC
TRBJ2-5,TRBV3-1/TRBV3-2,-,-,CASSQVDSIGTQYF,TGTGCCAGCAGCCAAGTGGACAGTATTGGGACCCAGTACTTC
TRBJ2-1,TRBV2,-,-,CASSVMASVDEQFF,TGTGCCAGCAGCGTCATGGCTAGCGTGGATGAGCAGTTCTTC
TRBJ2-7,TRBV24-1,-,-,CATRHPNRTYEQYF,TGTGCCACCAGGCACCCTAATAGAACCTACGAGCAGTACTTC
TRBJ2-4,TRBV28,-,TRBD1,CASSLNRGRGNIQYF,TGTGCCAGCAGTTTAAACAGGGGGCGCGGGAACATTCAGTACTTC
TRBJ1-1,TRBV29-1,-,TRBD1,CSVKGQGGTEAFF,TGCAGCGTTAAGGGACAGGGAGGAACTGAAGCTTTCTTT
TRBJ2-1,TRBV7-2,-,-,CASSFGSGNEQFF,TGTGCCAGCAGCTTCGGGAGTGGCAATGAGCAGTTCTTC
TRBJ2-6,TRBV2,-,TRBD1,CASSAKKTGSGANVLTF,TGTGCCAGCAGTGCCAAGAAGACAGGGTCGGGGGCCAACGTCCTGACTTTC
TRBJ2-5,TRBV10-3,-,TRBD2,CAIGGLAERIETQYF,TGTGCCATCGGAGGACTAGCGGAACGAATAGAGACCCAGTACTTC
TRBJ2-1,TRBV3-1/TRBV3-2,once,TRBD2,CASSLGLAGSEQFF,TGTGCCAGCAGCCTCGGACTAGCGGGAAGCGAGCAGTTCTTC
TRBJ2-1,TRBV25-1,-,TRBD2,CASSPSGGRAEEQFF,TGTGCCAGCAGTCCCTCGGGCGGGAGGGCCGAGGAGCAGTTCTTC
TRBJ1-5,TRBV4-3,-,-,CASSQDRRQHNQPQHF,TGCGCCAGCAGCCAAGATCGCCGACAGCACAATCAGCCCCAGCATTTT
TRBJ1-2,TRBV7-2,-,TRBD1,CASTLDREGGYTF,TGTGCCAGCACCTTAGACAGGGAGGGAGGCTACACCTTC
TRBJ2-5,TRBV7-7,once,TRBD1,CASSSGGGQGPQETQYF,TGTGCTAGCAGCTCCGGGGGGGGACAGGGGCCTCAAGAGACCCAGTACTTC
TRBJ2-1,TRBV5-4,-,-,CASSLDSSGYNNEQFF,TGTGCCAGCAGCTTGGATTCCAGCGGCTATAACAATGAGCAGTTCTTC
TRBJ2-1,TRBV18,-,-,CASSPPSVRSNEQFF,TGTGCCAGCTCACCCCCTAGCGTTAGAAGCAATGAGCAGTTCTTC
TRBJ1-5,TRBV18,-,-,CASSTPYQPQHF,TGTGCCAGCTCTACTCCTTATCAGCCCCAGCATTTT
TRBJ1-5,TRBV25-1,-,TRBD1,CASSEFGTGDQPQHF,TGTGCCAGCAGTGAATTCGGGACAGGGGATCAGCCCCAGCATTTT